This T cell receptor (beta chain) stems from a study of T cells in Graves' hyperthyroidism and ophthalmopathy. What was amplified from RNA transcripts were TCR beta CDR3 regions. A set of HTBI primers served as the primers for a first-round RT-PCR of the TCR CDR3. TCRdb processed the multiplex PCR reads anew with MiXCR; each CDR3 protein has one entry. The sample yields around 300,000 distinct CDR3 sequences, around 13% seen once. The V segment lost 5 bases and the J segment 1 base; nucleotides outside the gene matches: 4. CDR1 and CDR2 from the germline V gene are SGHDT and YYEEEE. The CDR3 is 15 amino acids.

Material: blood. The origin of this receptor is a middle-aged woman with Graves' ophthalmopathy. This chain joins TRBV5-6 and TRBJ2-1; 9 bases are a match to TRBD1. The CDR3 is CASRQDRGSYNEQFF. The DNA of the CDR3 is TGTGCCAGCAGGCAGGACAGGGGTTCCTACAATGAGCAGTTCTTC.